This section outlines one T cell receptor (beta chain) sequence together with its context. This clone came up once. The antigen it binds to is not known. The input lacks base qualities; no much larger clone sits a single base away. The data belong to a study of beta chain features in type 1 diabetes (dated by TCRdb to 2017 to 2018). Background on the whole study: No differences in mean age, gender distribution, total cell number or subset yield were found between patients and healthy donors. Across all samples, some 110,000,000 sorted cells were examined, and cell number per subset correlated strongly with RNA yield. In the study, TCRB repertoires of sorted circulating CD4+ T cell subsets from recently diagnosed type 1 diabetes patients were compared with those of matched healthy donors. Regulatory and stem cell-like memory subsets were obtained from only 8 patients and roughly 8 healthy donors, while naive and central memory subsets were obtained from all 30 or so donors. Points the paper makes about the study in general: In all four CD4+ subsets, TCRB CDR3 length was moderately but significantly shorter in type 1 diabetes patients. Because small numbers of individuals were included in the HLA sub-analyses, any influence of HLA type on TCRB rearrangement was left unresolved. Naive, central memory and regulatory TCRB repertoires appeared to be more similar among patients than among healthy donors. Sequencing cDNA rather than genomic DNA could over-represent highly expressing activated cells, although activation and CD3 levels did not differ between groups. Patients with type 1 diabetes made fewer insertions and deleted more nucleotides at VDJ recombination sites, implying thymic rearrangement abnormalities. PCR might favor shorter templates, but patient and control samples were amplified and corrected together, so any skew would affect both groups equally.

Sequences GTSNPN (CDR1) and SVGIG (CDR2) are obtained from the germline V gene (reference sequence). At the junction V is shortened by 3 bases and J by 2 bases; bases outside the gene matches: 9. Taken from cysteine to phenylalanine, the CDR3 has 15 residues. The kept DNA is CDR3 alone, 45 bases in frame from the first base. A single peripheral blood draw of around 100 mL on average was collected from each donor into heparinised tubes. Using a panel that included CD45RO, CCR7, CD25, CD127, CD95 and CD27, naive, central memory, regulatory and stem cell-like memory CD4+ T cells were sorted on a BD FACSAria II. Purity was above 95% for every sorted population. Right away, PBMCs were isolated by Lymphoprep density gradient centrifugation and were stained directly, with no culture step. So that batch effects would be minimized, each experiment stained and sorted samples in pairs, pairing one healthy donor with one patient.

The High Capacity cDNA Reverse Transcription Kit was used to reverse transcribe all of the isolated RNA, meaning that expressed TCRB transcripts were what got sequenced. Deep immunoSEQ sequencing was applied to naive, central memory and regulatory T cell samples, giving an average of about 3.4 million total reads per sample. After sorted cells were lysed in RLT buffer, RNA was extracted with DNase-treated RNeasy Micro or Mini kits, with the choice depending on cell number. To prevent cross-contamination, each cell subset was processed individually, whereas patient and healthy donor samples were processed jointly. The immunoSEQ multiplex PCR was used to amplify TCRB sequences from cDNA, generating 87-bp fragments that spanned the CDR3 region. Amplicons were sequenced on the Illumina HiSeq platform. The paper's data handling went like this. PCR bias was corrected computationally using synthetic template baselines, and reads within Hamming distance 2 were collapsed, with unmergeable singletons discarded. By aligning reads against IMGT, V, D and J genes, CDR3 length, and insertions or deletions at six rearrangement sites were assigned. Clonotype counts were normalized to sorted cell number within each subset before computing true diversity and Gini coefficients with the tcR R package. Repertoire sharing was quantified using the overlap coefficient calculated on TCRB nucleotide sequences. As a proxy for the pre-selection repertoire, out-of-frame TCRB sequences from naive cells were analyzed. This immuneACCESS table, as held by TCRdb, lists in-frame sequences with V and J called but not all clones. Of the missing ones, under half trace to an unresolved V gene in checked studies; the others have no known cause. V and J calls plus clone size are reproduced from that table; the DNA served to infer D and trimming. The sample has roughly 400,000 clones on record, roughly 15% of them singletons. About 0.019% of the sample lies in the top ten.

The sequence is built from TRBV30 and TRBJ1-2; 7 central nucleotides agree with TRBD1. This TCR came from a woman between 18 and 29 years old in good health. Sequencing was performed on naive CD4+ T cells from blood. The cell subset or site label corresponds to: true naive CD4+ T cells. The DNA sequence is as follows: TGTGCCTGGAGGCACCTCCGGGACAGAAACTATGGCTACACCTTC. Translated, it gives CAWRHLRDRNYGYTF.